This entry features one TCR beta chain sequence. The target of this receptor is not known. It has no much larger one-base neighbor in the sample; base qualities were not kept. The germline V gene (reference sequence) supplies CDR1 SEHNR and CDR2 FQNEAQ. The CDR3 measures 12 amino acids from cysteine to phenylalanine. The retained sequence is limited to the CDR3, 36 bases, with the frame set at the first base. The germline ends are 11 bases apart after V is trimmed by 5 bases and J by 7 bases. This entry belongs to a study of cytomegalovirus exposure and HLA in healthy donors (dated by TCRdb to 2017 to 2019). Context from the whole study: An earlier analysis of approximately 600 of the donors reported roughly 270 Gb of sequence data and roughly 100 million unique TCR beta sequences from 150 million to 200 million T cells. An early release that covered approximately 600 HLA-typed donors contained approximately 300 gigabases of sequencing data and 65 million to 100 million unique TCR sequences. Among the roughly 380 genotyped donors, more than 70% belonged to the genetic ancestry cluster associated with self-reported Caucasian donors. The study aimed to test whether cataloging public T cell receptors could reveal signatures of past pathogen exposure. The study used immunosequencing to profile the T cell repertoires of 600 to 850 subjects and linked those repertoires to cytomegalovirus serostatus. In addition to the first cohort of 666 subjects, a separate validation cohort of 120 different subjects was used. The study combined high-throughput TCR immunosequencing, statistical association of individual TCRs with disease status, and machine learning to predict cytomegalovirus infection status. To study patterns of TCR occurrence, a later analysis re-analyzed previously published TCR beta repertoires from 666 donors and added high-resolution HLA genotyping. Rather than drawing on any new phenotypic data, the later analysis identified candidate immune exposures from TCR beta sequences and the way those sequences occurred across donors. An earlier analysis of roughly 600 of the donors used high-throughput TCR beta sequencing to judge whether each TCR beta V gene segment behaved as functional or pseudogenic. Alongside the repertoire data, information on donor age, sex, ethnicity and CMV serostatus was compiled. Genome-wide SNP genotypes for about 60% of the roughly 700 donors were used in a later genetic analysis, which treated that subset as a discovery cohort. All discovery cohort repertoires had been generated using a single sequencing platform. Both class I and class II loci were covered by HLA typing, at four-digit resolution. The number of donors typed differed by locus, with 629-630 for A, B, C, DRB1 and DQB1, around 500 for DQA1, 600 to 610 for DPA1, and approximately 470 for DPB1. Because of strong linkage in the cohort, a handful of DR-DQ haplotypes were treated as single units for association and clustering. Across 300 to 400 genotyped donors of the cohort, an average of roughly 200,000 unique TCR beta nucleotide sequences per donor were sequenced, and approximately 19% of those sequences were non-productive.

In total, just over 650 healthy bone marrow donors made up the cohort. At the time of sampling, all cohort members were nominally healthy, though unrecorded immune exposures were likely present. The donor was CMV seronegative and belonged to the group of 352 seronegative cohort members. A peripheral blood sample was provided by each donor, and peripheral blood mononuclear cells were used for TCR beta sequencing. Genomic DNA was extracted from the blood cell samples with the Qiagen DNeasy Blood Extraction Kit. General study outcomes and caveats: An earlier analysis of 587 of the donors showed that most TCR beta V segments appeared in productive rearrangements either about 87% or about 30% of the time, which broadly matched IMGT annotations. In a later analysis, the rate of TCR association differed among HLA loci, with DRB1 alleles having the most associated TCRs and HLA-C alleles having the fewest. Because counts were too low, some 16 rarely observed V segments, including chromosome 9 orphons, were excluded from the earlier analysis of 587 of the donors. In vitro tests confirmed that a few of the cytomegalovirus-associated TCR beta chains recognize cytomegalovirus antigens. A later analysis found that most CMV-associated TCR beta chains appeared HLA-restricted, with HLA associations seemingly driven largely by CMV exposure. In this cohort, only TCR beta chains were sequenced, and detectable features were limited by the absence of alpha or paired-chain data. Compared with the roughly 720-donor mean, donors in an Asian-associated ancestry cluster had fewer N-insertions in productive TCRs, according to a later genetic analysis. While some public TCRs were present in many individuals, most TCR sequences turned up only very rarely across donors. A later analysis associated 15,000 to 20,000 TCR beta sequences with specific HLA alleles at a false discovery rate of 0.05. The classifier was reported to diagnose cytomegalovirus status with high specificity and sensitivity in both the original cohort and the validation cohort. The 87-base-pair reads could not distinguish some IMGT-functional V segments, including TRBV6-2 and TRBV6-3, so those segments were excluded. It was suggested by the authors that the approach could potentially be generalized to other disease states and immunological phenotypes. Sequencing depth was assumed to be roughly uniform across donors in the presence/absence analyses, though that assumption may not hold. CMV serostatus was the only immune exposure information available for the cohort. A cluster of highly shared sequence variants was judged likely to represent a technical artifact of the sequencing pipeline. A further reported finding was that TCR beta sequences accurately predicted the HLA-A and HLA-B alleles for most subjects in the first cohort. Several of the top co-occurrence clusters appeared to be linked to parvovirus B19, influenza, CMV and Epstein-Barr virus, according to a later analysis. Linkage disequilibrium might explain the correlated functional status among segregating V segments, but an unknown experimental factor could not be excluded. Assigning TCR associations to individual alleles was difficult when HLA alleles, especially DR and DQ, strongly co-occurred. In a later analysis, HLA-associated TCR beta chains showed more clonal expansion and lower generation probabilities than non-associated chains that were equally common. V-gene and J-gene trimming of TCR beta chains was associated with a missense DCLRE1C variant in a later genetic analysis, and the association was replicated in an independent cohort. The study listed 150 to 200 TCR beta chains as associated with cytomegalovirus. Because HLA typing was missing for some donors at each locus, association tests included only the typed subset.

Libraries were prepared through the immunoSEQ multiplex PCR assay. For the multiplex PCR, a mixture combining 60 forward primers for TCR Vbeta segments and 13 reverse primers for TCR Jbeta segments was used. Amplification of the CDR3 region of rearranged TCR beta genes was performed with a multiplex PCR assay on genomic DNA. The Illumina HiSeq System was used to sequence the amplified TCR beta libraries as 87-base-pair reads. Regarding the original processing steps: In a later analysis, 77 million or so unique TCR beta chains were counted across the 690 or so repertoires, and some 10 million of these chains were shared by at least two donors. To remove PCR and sequencing errors, raw reads were error-corrected and collapsed into unique sequences using a nearest-neighbor algorithm that merged closely related sequences. V, D and J gene segments were assigned by aligning CDR3 sequences to IMGT reference sequences. Each retained sequence needed at least a six-nucleotide match to both a V gene segment and a J gene segment. Rearrangements were classified as productive when the CDR3 lacked stop codons and remained in frame with V and J, and all other rearrangements were classified as non-productive. Following IMGT convention, CDR3 was defined as the stretch from the second conserved V-encoded cysteine to the conserved J-encoded phenylalanine. Sequences without an unambiguous match to a single V gene segment were excluded from the earlier analysis of 450 to 750 of the donors. An earlier analysis of fewer than 750 of the donors called V segments functional above 56.7% productive rearrangements and segregating when the between-donor standard deviation exceeded 5%. A statistical classification framework was built for diagnosing cytomegalovirus status from the catalog of TCR beta chain sequences. In a later analysis, TCR nucleotide sequences were compared against IMGT/GENE-DB human TR gene sequences so that V and J genes could be assigned. Using the TCRdist pipeline, a later analysis assigned CDR3 sequences along with most-parsimonious VDJ recombination scenarios. In a later analysis, each TCR beta chain was defined by its CDR3 amino acid sequence together with its V-gene family, and reads lacking a unique V-gene family were excluded. To address suspected cross-contamination and a sequencing artifact, a later analysis removed over 500 highly shared, low-generation-probability nucleotide sequences. In a later analysis, a clonal expansion index for each public chain was calculated from normalized within-repertoire ranks of inferred template counts. A later analysis computed generation probabilities with a VDJ recombination model fitted to out-of-frame rearrangements, and checked the results against IGoR. In a later analysis, hypergeometric tests were used to score TCR-TCR, TCR-HLA and TCR-CMV co-occurrence, with a repertoire-size bias correction applied to TCR pairs. False discovery rates were estimated in a later analysis by permuting HLA or CMV assignments 20 times. In a later analysis, co-occurring TCRs were grouped using DBSCAN, and TCRdist sequence similarity was added for clustering within HLA-allele-positive subsets. Co-occurrence clustering excluded repertoires with fewer than 30,000 or more than 120,000 public chains, plus five with anomalous nucleotide sharing. TCRdb holds this immuneACCESS table with in-frame rearrangements only. Some clones are missing; in checked studies, unresolved V genes explain under half, and the rest has no known cause. V and J calls and clone size are given by that table; D and trimming were obtained from the DNA. This sample has 200,000 or so clones in its table, and 65% to 90% of those were observed once. The biggest ten clones account for 1.4% of the sample.

The chain is made from TRBV7-9 and TRBJ1-2; too little of a D gene remains to name it. Sequencing was done on a sample of PBMCs. The clonotype comes from a girl between 5 and 17 years old in good health and CMV-seronegative. The CDR3 in this case is CASSLNPLGYTF. The nucleotides are TGTGCCAGCAGCCTTAATCCTCTTGGCTACACCTTC.